Described below is a single TCR beta chain sequence and its context. CDR1 and CDR2 (germline): SNHLY, FYNNEI. Trimming cost V 1 base and J 0 bases, with 10 bases left between them. The CDR3 runs 16 residues. Treatment here: oral pan-JAK inhibitor, 5-10 mg twice daily. The record originates from a study of CD8+ T cells in alopecia areata. It was cDNA, reverse transcribed from extracted RNA, that served as the sequencing template. Method: immunoSEQ multiplex PCR; TCRdb's copy keeps in-frame clones and lacks some. Here the sample spans roughly 280,000 clones, 60% being singletons. The source of this sequence is a human donor with alopecia areata. The sample consisted of CD4+ T cells sorted from blood, taken between weeks 51 and 52, from a patient treated with tofacitinib. The rearrangement joins TRBV2 to TRBJ2-4; D may be TRBD2 (6 bases). The CDR3 spells CASSEGGGLAKNIQYF. CDR3 coding DNA: TGTGCCAGCAGTGAAGGGGGAGGCCTAGCCAAAAACATTCAGTACTTC.